In this sample, the clone carrying this T cell receptor (delta chain) turned up once. Its cognate antigen is unknown. CDR3 length equals 22 residues. Trimming removed 5 bases from V and 1 base from J, with 35 bases in between. Germline loops: CDR1 TSWWSYY, CDR2 QGS. The sample belongs to a study of Vδ1+ human thymocytes. Sequences come from RNA converted to cDNA by reverse transcription. Pooled V-gene forward primers with one constant-region reverse primer generated the CDR3 amplicons by multiplex PCR. TCRdb made new clone calls on the multiplex PCR reads using CATT. The sample lists tens of thousands of delta-chain clones, approximately 8.8% occurring once. Study observations and caveats: Thymic TRG and TRD repertoires appeared highly polyclonal, with Gaussian CDR3 length distributions.

This TCR was sampled from a child in the first two years of life who had congenital heart surgery. Specimen: Vdelta1+ gamma-delta thymocytes from the thymus. The sample's subset: FACS-sorted CD3+ TCRalphabeta- TCRVdelta1+ TCRVdelta2- thymocytes. The V and J genes are TRDV1 and TRDJ1; a weak D match, TRDD3 (8 bases). The J gene, not given by TCRdb, was assigned here from a germline match of the nucleotide sequence. The CDR3 DNA sequence: TGTGCTCTTGGGAACCTCCCCTCTTTCCTACTGGGGGCAACCCGGGGCACCGATAAACTCATCTTT. Its translation: CALGNLPSFLLGATRGTDKLIF.